This T cell receptor (beta chain) was identified in a study of beta chain features in type 1 diabetes. Overall study results and limits: In all four CD4+ subsets, TCRB CDR3 length was significantly, moderately reduced in type 1 diabetes. Any HLA-type effect on TCRB rearrangement remained unresolved here.

The whole isolated RNA underwent reverse transcription, so sequencing captured expressed TCRB transcripts. Profiling relied on immunoSEQ multiplex PCR, and the TCRdb table lists in-frame clones only, not all of them. The sample comprises roughly 150,000 clones, 11% of which are singletons, and roughly 2% rests with the top ten. The germline CDR1 and CDR2 sequences are GTSNPN and SVGIG (reference sequence). The V gene lost 3 bases and the J gene lost 9 bases, with 6 bases spanning the gap. The CDR3 extends over 11 amino acids. The sample holds many counts of this clone. The target antigen is unknown. Specimen: central memory CD4+ T cells from blood. The sequence was obtained from a man between 18 and 35 years old in good health. This chain uses TRBV30 with TRBJ1-6, with D possibly matching TRBD1 (6 bases). The CDR3 loop is CAWRDSSPLHF. DNA for the CDR3: TGTGCCTGGAGGGACAGTTCACCCCTCCACTTT.